The 32 T cell receptor beta chains presented below share a single source sample, sequenced in a study of response to subunit inactivated influenza vaccine. TCRdb used MiXCR to reprocess the RT-PCR reads, holding one entry per CDR3 protein. This sample has about 170,000 distinct CDR3 sequences, with about 10% found just once. The material was CD8+ T cells sorted from PBMCs, obtained about 24 months after vaccination. All receptors derive from a man aged 45 to 70 who received an inactivated influenza vaccine.

The V gene is TRBV29-1, the J gene TRBJ1-2; 9 bases are a match to TRBD1. This CDR3 is 14 amino acids long. V shed 6 bases and J 9 bases; nucleotides not matched to a gene: 14. CDR1 is SQVTM and CDR2 is ANQGSEA in the germline V gene. The CDR3 DNA reads TGCAGCGTACCGGACAGGGGTCAACTATGGCGCTACACCTTC. This translates into CSVPDRGQLWRYTF.

The CDR3 DNA sequence: TGCGCCAGCAGCCAAGCACTAGCGGGAGAGACAGAGACCCAGTACTTC. It specifies CASSQALAGETETQYF. The chain joins TRBV4-3 to TRBJ2-5; 11 positions match TRBD2. This CDR3 has 16 residues. The J segment lost 4 bases and the V segment lost 1 base, leaving 5 bases of the junction unmatched. Germline CDR1 and CDR2: LGHNA and YSLEER.

A few counts support this clonotype. The V and J genes are TRBV6-1 and TRBJ1-1, with a weak D call TRBD1 (5 bases). The V gene lost 6 bases and the J gene lost 0 bases, with 14 bases spanning the gap. The CDR3 consists of 15 residues. From germline, CDR1 is MNHNS and CDR2 SASEGT. The CDR3 protein is CASRPETEMNTEAFF. CDR3 sequence (DNA): TGTGCCAGCAGGCCGGAGACAGAAATGAACACTGAAGCTTTCTTT.

The CDR3 bases are TGTGCCAGCAGTCCAATCAGGGCGATGGTAAACAATGAGCAGTTCTTC. It encodes CASSPIRAMVNNEQFF. The J gene is TRBJ2-1, the V gene TRBV27; perhaps TRBD1 as D (5 bases). Germline values: CDR1 MNHEY, CDR2 SMNVEV (reference sequence). Trimming cost V 5 bases and J 5 bases, with 19 bases left between them. This CDR3 spans 16 amino acids.

As for this clonotype: This may be a read error, as it is one base from a much larger clone. The chain joins TRBV2 to TRBJ2-5, with a possible D match to TRBD2 (6 bases). Germline CDR1 SNHLY, CDR2 FYNNEI. V was trimmed by 11 bases and J by 1 base, leaving 17 bases between them. This CDR3 comprises 14 residues. The CDR3 sequence: CAGVDGRLQETQYF. In DNA, the CDR3 is TGTGCCGGCGTTGACGGGAGACTCCAAGAGACCCAGTACTTC.

This clonotype was found many times. This chain uses TRBV12-3 or TRBV12-4 with TRBJ1-1; 9 positions agree with TRBD1. The CDR3 is made up of 15 amino acids. Trimming cost V 5 bases and J 4 bases; bases outside gene matches: 8. The CDR3 sequence: CASSPDGQGTTEAFF. CDR3 sequence (DNA): TGTGCCAGCAGTCCGGACGGACAGGGGACCACTGAAGCTTTCTTT.

This clonotype appeared many times. The chain links TRBV7-6 to TRBJ2-7; TRBD1 might be the D (5 bases). V was pared by 5 bases and J by 0 bases, with 11 bases between. CDR1 SGHVS and CDR2 FNYEAQ come from the germline V gene. This CDR3 is 14 amino acids long. The DNA for the CDR3 is TGTGCCAGCAGCCCAGGGTGGAGCTCCTACGAGCAGTACTTC. Protein: CASSPGWSSYEQYF.

This clonotype was seen a handful of times. The chain combines TRBV11-3 with TRBJ2-1; no clear D. This CDR3 has 15 residues. The germline V gene has CDR1 SGHNT and CDR2 YENEEA. V lost 5 bases and J lost 2, with 13 bases in between. The CDR3 nucleotides read TGTGCCAGCAGCGAAGACCTATCCACCTACAATGAGCAGTTCTTC. Encoded protein: CASSEDLSTYNEQFF.

This clonotype was seen more than once but under ten times. The gene calls are TRBV4-3 and TRBJ1-3; D not certain. This CDR3 has 15 amino acids. Trimming left V 0 bases short and J 1 base short, with 7 bases between. In germline, CDR1 is LGHNA, CDR2 YSLEER. The CDR3 here is CASSQDDGSGNTIYF. CDR3 sequence (DNA): TGCGCCAGCAGCCAAGATGATGGTTCTGGAAACACCATATATTTT.

CDR3 sequence reads: CASSIEAGDVDEQYF. The DNA for the CDR3 is TGTGCCAGTAGTATAGAGGCGGGAGATGTAGATGAGCAGTACTTC. The rearrangement joins TRBV19 to TRBJ2-7; 7 bases fit TRBD2. The V and J ends lost 0 bases and 7 bases, in that order; junction bases with no gene match: 9. Per the germline V gene, CDR1 is LNHDA and CDR2 is SQIVND (reference sequence). CDR3 length: 15 amino acids. The full variable domain, its missing parts supplied by reference TRBV19 and TRBJ2-7, is DGGITQSPKYLFRKEGQNVTLSCEQNLNHDAMYWYRQDPGQGLRLIYYSQIVNDFQKGDIAEGYSVSREKKESFPLTVTSAQKNPTAFYLCASSIEAGDVDEQYFGPGTRLTVT.

This clonotype was seen more than once but under ten times. Here the CDR3 DNA reads TGCGCCAGCAGCCAAGTTGGGCGGGAGGGCCGTGGGAACATTCAGTACTTC. Amino acid sequence: CASSQVGREGRGNIQYF. The chain joins TRBV4-1 to TRBJ2-4; 9 bases are a match to TRBD2. Trimming cost V 1 base and J 7 bases; bases outside gene matches: 11. The germline CDR1 and CDR2 sequences are MGHRA and YSYEKL. The CDR3 consists of 17 residues.

This clonotype was observed many times. J is TRBJ2-5 and V is TRBV9; 8 bases map to TRBD2. The CDR3 runs 17 residues. The germline V gene encodes CDR1 SGDLS and CDR2 YYNGEE. The V segment lost 5 bases and the J segment 4 bases; nucleotides outside the gene matches: 16. CDR3 amino acids: CASSQSGSPQTRETQYF. The DNA of the CDR3 is TGTGCCAGCAGTCAAAGCGGGAGCCCCCAAACGAGAGAGACCCAGTACTTC.

There are a few counts of this clonotype. The rearrangement links TRBV30 to TRBJ2-7, with a possible D match to TRBD1 (7 bases). The germline V gene encodes CDR1 GTSNPN and CDR2 SVGIG (reference sequence). V dropped 0 bases and J dropped 6 bases, with 12 bases sitting between them. The CDR3 totals 13 residues. DNA for the CDR3: TGTGCCTGGAGTGTAGGAGGGGGCCTCGAGCAGTACTTC. This gives the protein CAWSVGGGLEQYF. Variable domain in full (rest from reference TRBV30 and TRBJ2-7): SQTIHQWPATLVQPVGSPLSLECTVEGTSNPNLYWYRQAAGRGLQLLFYSVGIGQISSEVPQNLSASRPQDRQFILSSKKLLLSDSGFYLCAWSVGGGLEQYFGPGTRLTVT.

This clonotype was found a few times. The chain uses TRBV20-1 and TRBJ2-3; 11 nucleotides match TRBD2. This CDR3 has 15 amino acids. The J segment lost 2 bases and the V segment lost 6 bases, leaving 7 bases of the junction unmatched. Germline CDR1 and CDR2: DFQATT and SNEGSKA (reference sequence). CDR3 residues: CSATGLADVTDTQYF. For the CDR3, the DNA is TGCAGTGCAACGGGACTAGCGGATGTCACAGATACGCAGTATTTT.

The V gene is TRBV4-3, the J gene TRBJ2-2; 7 positions agree with TRBD1. V trimming: 1 base; J trimming: 6 bases; junction bases outside the gene matches: 8. Germline CDR1 reads LGHNA; CDR2 reads YSLEER. There are 16 residues in the CDR3. The CDR3 region is CASSQGQGGFSGELFF. The DNA of the CDR3 is TGCGCCAGCAGCCAAGGACAGGGCGGGTTCTCCGGGGAGCTGTTTTTT.

The rearrangement uses TRBV20-1 and TRBJ2-7; 7 nucleotides align to TRBD1. The length of the CDR3 is 14 residues. Germline-derived CDR1 and CDR2 are DFQATT and SNEGSKA (reference sequence). V gave up 6 bases and J gave up 2 bases; unmatched junction bases: 10. The CDR3 DNA reads as TGCAGTGCCAGGGACAGTGCATTCCCCTACGAGCAGTACTTC. As protein: CSARDSAFPYEQYF.

This clonotype was seen repeatedly, ten times or more. The V call is TRBV3-1, the J call TRBJ2-3, with 8 bases matching TRBD2. V lost 5 bases, J lost 1 base, and 11 bases stayed unmatched. The CDR3 has 17 amino acids. CDR1 and CDR2 (germline): LGHDT, YNNKEL (reference sequence). The CDR3 region is CASSYTSAGGGTDTQYF. The CDR3 DNA reads as TGTGCCAGCAGCTATACAAGTGCGGGGGGCGGCACAGATACGCAGTATTTT.

In nucleotides, the CDR3 is TGTGCCAGCAGCAAAGAGGTGTCTTTTACCCACGAGCAGTACTTC. Its protein product is CASSKEVSFTHEQYF. The genes are TRBV21-1 and TRBJ2-7. TRBV21-1 is marked as a pseudogene. The CDR3 sequence is 15 residues long.

This clonotype was counted between two and nine times. V is TRBV12-3 or TRBV12-4 and J is TRBJ2-2; tentatively, D is TRBD1 (7 bases). This CDR3 spans 15 amino acids. V was pared by 5 bases and J by 4 bases, with 14 bases between. Here the CDR3 reads CASSARQGLTGELFF. CDR3 nucleotide sequence: TGTGCCAGCAGTGCCAGACAGGGACTCACCGGGGAGCTGTTTTTT.

This clonotype was detected many times. This rearrangement joins TRBV12-3 or TRBV12-4 to TRBJ1-2, with 11 bases lining up with TRBD1. CDR3 length: 15 residues. V dropped 5 bases and J dropped 4; count of bases not matched to a gene: 6. CDR3 coding DNA: TGTGCCAGCAGTCCCGGGACAGGGGGTTCCTATGGCTACACCTTC. Translating it yields CASSPGTGGSYGYTF.

J is TRBJ1-1 and V is TRBV6-2 or TRBV6-3, with D possibly TRBD1 on 6 matching bases. The CDR3 is 12 residues long. V was trimmed by 10 bases and J by 4 bases, leaving 13 bases between them. Germline assignment: CDR1 MNHEY and CDR2 SVGEGT. CDR3: CATLKGGTEAFF. The DNA for the CDR3 is TGTGCCACACTCAAGGGGGGCACTGAAGCTTTCTTT.

Ten or more counts support this clonotype. V and J are TRBV5-5 and TRBJ2-1; D is perhaps TRBD2 (5 bases). The V end lost 4 bases, the J end lost 5 bases, and 10 bases lay between the germline ends. Germline V lookup: CDR1 SGHKS, CDR2 YYEKEE (reference sequence). The CDR3 sequence is 13 residues long. The DNA for the CDR3 is TGTGCCAGCAGCCCGGACGGGAACAATGAGCAGTTCTTC. Translating gives CASSPDGNNEQFF.

This clonotype was seen many times. V usage is TRBV11-2 and J usage is TRBJ1-2, with D possibly TRBD1 on 6 matching bases. The germline V gene has CDR1 SGHAT and CDR2 FQNNGV. Trimming removed 3 bases at V and 8 bases at J, with 19 bases between. The CDR3 extends over 15 amino acids. The CDR3 sequence: CASSFNRDGVWGYTF. The DNA for the CDR3 is TGTGCCAGCAGCTTCAACAGGGATGGTGTGTGGGGCTACACCTTC.

The V gene is TRBV13, the J gene TRBJ2-7; TRBD1 agrees at 12 bases. This CDR3 has 15 residues. Germline CDR1 PRHDT, CDR2 FYEKMQ (reference sequence). With 4 bases clipped from V and 5 bases from J, the junction kept 6 bases outside the gene matches. As DNA, the CDR3 is TGTGCCAGCAGCTCAACCGGGACAGGGGGCCACGAGCAGTACTTC. Translating gives CASSSTGTGGHEQYF. The variable domain in full, completed from reference TRBV13 and TRBJ2-7, reads AAGVIQSPRHLIKEKRETATLKCYPIPRHDTVYWYQQGPGQDPQFLISFYEKMQSDKGSIPDRFSAQQFSDYHSELNMSSLELGDSALYFCASSSTGTGGHEQYFGPGTRLTVT.

The genes are TRBV9 and TRBJ2-7, with a tentative D call TRBD1 (6 bases). V was trimmed by 0 bases and J by 7 bases, leaving 17 bases between them. The CDR3 spans 15 residues. Germline V gene data show CDR1 as SGDLS and CDR2 as YYNGEE. This CDR3 reads CASSVGGHSVEEQYF. The CDR3, as DNA: TGTGCCAGCAGCGTAGGGGGACACTCGGTGGAAGAGCAGTACTTC.

The CDR3, as DNA: TGCAGTGCCGGGGGTCTTCAGCCCCAGCATTTT. Translating it yields CSAGGLQPQHF. The chain has TRBV20-1 and TRBJ1-5; D is perhaps TRBD1 (5 bases). Trimming shortened V by 6 bases and J by 6 bases, and 9 bases separated the two germline ends. In germline, CDR1 is DFQATT, CDR2 SNEGSKA (reference sequence). The CDR3 contains 11 residues.

This clonotype was counted ten times or more. The genes are TRBV29-1 and TRBJ2-2; D gene unclear. In germline, CDR1 is SQVTM, CDR2 ANQGSEA. The germline V and J ends were trimmed by 6 bases and 4 bases, with 15 bases remaining between them. This CDR3 is built from 14 residues. The CDR3 region is CSVRPGPFTGELFF. CDR3 bases: TGCAGCGTCCGGCCAGGCCCGTTCACCGGGGAGCTGTTTTTT.

This clonotype was counted only a few times. The V gene is TRBV15, the J gene TRBJ1-2; D not resolved. Trimming removed 1 base at V and 4 bases at J, with 10 bases between. The CDR3 runs to 14 residues. The V gene's germline CDR1 is LNHNV and CDR2 YYDKDF (reference sequence). CDR3: CATSRAAETYGYTF. CDR3 nucleotide sequence: TGTGCCACCAGCAGAGCGGCAGAAACCTATGGCTACACCTTC.

V usage is TRBV5-5 and J usage is TRBJ2-7; 11 bases are shared with TRBD1. Unmatched junction bases numbered 6, after V lost 7 bases and J lost 0 bases. The CDR3 spans 15 residues. The germline CDR1 and CDR2 sequences are SGHKS and YYEKEE (reference sequence). CDR3 loop: CASRVDRGLSYEQYF. CDR3 DNA sequence: TGTGCCAGCCGCGTGGACAGGGGGCTCTCCTACGAGCAGTACTTC.

This clonotype was counted many times. The chain recombines TRBV4-3 with TRBJ2-5; TRBD1 matches at 9 bases. The CDR3 is 15 amino acids. The V gene end was trimmed by 4 bases and the J gene end by 5 bases; junction bases not matched to a gene: 8. Germline values: CDR1 LGHNA, CDR2 YSLEER. CDR3 nucleotides: TGCGCCAGCAGCCGGGACAGGGTTGAGCAGGAGACCCAGTACTTC. Its protein product is CASSRDRVEQETQYF.

The rearrangement uses TRBV15 and TRBJ2-7, with a weak D call TRBD1 (7 bases). Trimming took 0 bases from V and 6 from J, leaving 15 bases between them. The V gene's germline CDR1 is LNHNV and CDR2 YYDKDF (reference sequence). The CDR3 totals 15 residues. CDR3 in DNA: TGTGCCACCAGCAGAGATCGATCAGGGGGAGGCGAGCAGTACTTC. The encoded protein is CATSRDRSGGGEQYF. The full variable domain, completed using reference TRBV15 and TRBJ2-7, is DAMVIQNPRYQVTQFGKPVTLSCSQTLNHNVMYWYQQKSSQAPKLLFHYYDKDFNNEADTPDNFQSRRPNTSFCFLDIRSPGLGDTAMYLCATSRDRSGGGEQYFGPGTRLTVT.

The rearrangement uses TRBV5-1 and TRBJ1-6; D is unclear. CDR1 is SGHRS and CDR2 is YFSETQ in the germline V gene. Trimming took 4 bases from V and 0 from J, leaving 14 bases between them. The CDR3 extends over 17 amino acids. As DNA, the CDR3 is TGCGCCAGCAGCCTAGGTGACACGAGCTCCTATAATTCACCCCTCCACTTT. It encodes CASSLGDTSSYNSPLHF.